The 11 T cell receptor beta chains in this list originate from one sample, sequenced in a study of T cells expressing NK-cell markers. TCRdb reprocessed the 5' RACE reads and keeps a single row for each CDR3 protein, giving no DNA. Its clone listing holds 450,000 to 600,000 distinct CDR3 sequences. The sequenced sample was blood T cells: a sorted CD56 or NKG2C T cell subset, CD4+ or CD8+ T cells, or bulk PBMC T cells (not recorded which). Receptor source: a man younger than 35 in good health.

J is TRBJ2-1 and V is TRBV5-6; TCRdb calls TRBD1, which cannot be checked without DNA. Germline loops: CDR1 SGHDT, CDR2 YYEEEE. This CDR3 is built from 16 residues. CDR3 sequence reads: CASRRNRDARGNEQFF.

The rearrangement joins TRBV15 to TRBJ2-7; TCRdb calls TRBD1, which cannot be checked without DNA. The CDR3 runs 16 residues. Germline V gives CDR1 LNHNV, CDR2 YYDKDF (reference sequence). This chain's CDR3 is CATSTNPGQGAGEQYF. Drawing the rest from reference TRBV15 and TRBJ2-7, the complete variable domain is DAMVIQNPRYQVTQFGKPVTLSCSQTLNHNVMYWYQQKSSQAPKLLFHYYDKDFNNEADTPDNFQSRRPNTSFCFLDIRSPGLGDTAMYLCATSTNPGQGAGEQYFGPGTRLTVT.

The chain recombines TRBV6-1 with TRBJ2-7; TCRdb's D call of TRBD1 is untestable without DNA. Germline V gene sequence: CDR1 MNHNS, CDR2 SASEGT. The CDR3 has 13 amino acids. This CDR3 reads CATADRGIYEQYF.

The V and J genes are TRBV5-1 and TRBJ2-4; lacking DNA, the TRBD2 call made by TCRdb goes unchecked. The CDR3 is 15 amino acids. In germline, CDR1 is SGHRS, CDR2 YFSETQ. This CDR3 reads CASSLTGAAKNIQYF.

The V and J genes are TRBV5-5 and TRBJ2-2; no DNA is available, so the TRBD2 call from TCRdb remains unchecked. The germline V gene encodes CDR1 SGHKS and CDR2 YYEKEE (reference sequence). The CDR3 has 16 residues. The CDR3 protein is CASSRPSGRVPGELFF.

The chain links TRBV12-3 or TRBV12-4 to TRBJ2-1; there is no DNA to check the TCRdb D call of TRBD1. This CDR3 spans 16 amino acids. The CDR3 sequence is CASSLYRGRGDNEQFF.

The chain links TRBV4-2 to TRBJ2-2. The CDR3 has 13 residues. Germline V gene sequence: CDR1 LGHNA, CDR2 YNFKEQ. The CDR3 protein is CASSHLLDRELFF.

The chain has TRBV18 and TRBJ2-1. Looked up from germline, CDR1 is KGHSH and CDR2 is LQKENI. The CDR3 is 13 residues long. CDR3 sequence: CASFRGQWDEQFF. The whole variable domain, remainder taken from reference TRBV18 and TRBJ2-1, is NAGVMQNPRHLVRRRGQEARLRCSPMKGHSHVYWYRQLPEEGLKFMVYLQKENIIDESGMPKERFSAEFPKEGPSILRIQQVVRGDSAAYFCASFRGQWDEQFFGPGTRLTVL.

V usage is TRBV5-5 and J usage is TRBJ2-1; TCRdb proposes TRBD2, but this gene call is untestable without DNA. The CDR3 is 13 amino acids. The V gene's germline CDR1 is SGHKS and CDR2 YYEKEE (reference sequence). The CDR3 sequence: CASSPFGGGGEFF.

The chain uses TRBV5-1 and TRBJ2-1; TCRdb's D call, TRBD1, is unchecked because there is no DNA. The CDR3 has 13 residues. Germline V gives CDR1 SGHRS, CDR2 YFSETQ. Here the CDR3 reads CASSQGQGNEQFF.

The chain joins TRBV7-3 to TRBJ2-1; TCRdb names TRBD2, which stays unverified in the absence of DNA. CDR3 size: 14 residues. Per the germline V gene, CDR1 is SGHTA and CDR2 is FQGTGA. The CDR3 spells CASSRGGGNNEQFF.